Presented here are 7 T cell receptor beta chains from one specimen sequenced in a study of blood T cell repertoires in COVID-19. Libraries were prepared by immunoSEQ multiplex PCR; TCRdb keeps only in-frame clonotypes and omits some of them. The table shows about 74,000 clones, with around nine tenths occurring only once. Specimen: peripheral blood. These receptors all stem from a human donor in a cohort sampled during active COVID-19.

This clone showed up just once. This CDR3 is CASSSGTTKNIQYF. For the CDR3, the DNA is TGTGCCAGCAGCTCCGGGACTACCAAAAACATTCAGTACTTC. The V and J genes are TRBV7-2 and TRBJ2-4; 7 nucleotides line up with TRBD2. With V trimmed by 4 bases and J by 2 bases, 2 bases remained unmatched. The CDR3 is 14 amino acids. Germline CDR1 SGHTA, CDR2 FQGNSA.

V usage is TRBV24-1 and J usage is TRBJ2-1; D gene ambiguous. The CDR3 is 12 amino acids. Trimming cost V 3 bases and J 5 bases, with 4 bases left between them. CDR1 is KGHDR, CDR2 SFDVKD, per germline. CDR3 protein: CATSDRNNEQFF. The CDR3 region has the DNA TGTGCCACCAGTGATCGTAACAATGAGCAGTTCTTC.

This chain uses TRBV5-4 with TRBJ2-3; D gene ambiguous. The CDR3 runs to 16 residues. V was clipped by 0 bases and J by 0 bases, with 11 bases between them. Germline V gene lookup returns CDR1 SGHNT and CDR2 YYREEE (reference sequence). CDR3 in DNA: TGTGCCAGCAGCTTGGCCGGTGCGTCGAGCACAGATACGCAGTATTTT. The encoded protein is CASSLAGASSTDTQYF.

This chain connects TRBV3-1 (or the pseudogene TRBV3-2) to TRBJ2-4, with D unclear. V lost 0 bases and J 8 bases, leaving 5 bases between the germline ends. The CDR3 has 12 residues. Germline CDR1 reads LGHDT; CDR2 reads YNNKEL (reference sequence). CDR3 DNA sequence: TGTGCCAGCAGCCAAGAGGGCTACATTCAGTACTTC. This gives the protein CASSQEGYIQYF.

The J gene is TRBJ1-5, the V gene TRBV28, with TRBD1 matching 8 bases. The CDR3 is 17 residues long. V lost 1 base, J lost 4 bases, and 9 bases stayed unmatched. Germline CDR1 reads MDHEN; CDR2 reads SYDVKM. The CDR3 bases are TGTGCCAGCAGTTTATTGCAGGGGGCGTGGGGAAATCAGCCCCAGCATTTT. Its protein product is CASSLLQGAWGNQPQHF. The full variable domain, rest sourced from reference TRBV28 and TRBJ1-5, is DVKVTQSSRYLVKRTGEKVFLECVQDMDHENMFWYRQDPGLGLRLIYFSYDVKMKEKGDIPEGYSVSREKKERFSLILESASTNQTSMYLCASSLLQGAWGNQPQHFGDGTRLSIL.

The chain uses TRBV5-4 and TRBJ1-1, with D perhaps TRBD1 (6 bases). The germline V and J ends were trimmed by 0 bases and 1 base, with 7 bases remaining between them. The CDR3 runs to 14 residues. Germline CDR1 SGHNT, CDR2 YYREEE (reference sequence). CDR3 nucleotides: TGTGCCAGCAGCTTGGGGACAGCGAACACTGAAGCTTTCTTT. Its protein product is CASSLGTANTEAFF.

V and J are TRBV27 and TRBJ2-7, with 7 bases identical to TRBD1. The CDR3 extends over 15 amino acids. V gave up 3 bases and J gave up 5 bases; unmatched junction bases: 10. CDR1 is MNHEY and CDR2 is SMNVEV in the germline V gene (reference sequence). The CDR3 region has the DNA TGTGCCAGCAGTTTTACAGGGGCCAAGCTCAACGAGCAGTACTTC. It specifies CASSFTGAKLNEQYF.